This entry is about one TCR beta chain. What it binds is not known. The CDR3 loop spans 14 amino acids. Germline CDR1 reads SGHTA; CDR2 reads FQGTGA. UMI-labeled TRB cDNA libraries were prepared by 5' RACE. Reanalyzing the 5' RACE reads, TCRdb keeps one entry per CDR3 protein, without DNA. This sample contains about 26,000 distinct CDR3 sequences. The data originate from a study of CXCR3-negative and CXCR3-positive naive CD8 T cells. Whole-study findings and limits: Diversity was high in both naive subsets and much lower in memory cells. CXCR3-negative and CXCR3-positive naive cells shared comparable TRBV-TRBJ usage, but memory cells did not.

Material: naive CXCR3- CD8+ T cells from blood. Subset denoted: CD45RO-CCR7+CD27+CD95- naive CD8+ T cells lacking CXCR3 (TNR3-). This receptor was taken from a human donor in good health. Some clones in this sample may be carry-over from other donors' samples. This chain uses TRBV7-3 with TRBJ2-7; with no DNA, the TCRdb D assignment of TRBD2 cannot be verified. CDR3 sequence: CASSPGLDRYEQYF.